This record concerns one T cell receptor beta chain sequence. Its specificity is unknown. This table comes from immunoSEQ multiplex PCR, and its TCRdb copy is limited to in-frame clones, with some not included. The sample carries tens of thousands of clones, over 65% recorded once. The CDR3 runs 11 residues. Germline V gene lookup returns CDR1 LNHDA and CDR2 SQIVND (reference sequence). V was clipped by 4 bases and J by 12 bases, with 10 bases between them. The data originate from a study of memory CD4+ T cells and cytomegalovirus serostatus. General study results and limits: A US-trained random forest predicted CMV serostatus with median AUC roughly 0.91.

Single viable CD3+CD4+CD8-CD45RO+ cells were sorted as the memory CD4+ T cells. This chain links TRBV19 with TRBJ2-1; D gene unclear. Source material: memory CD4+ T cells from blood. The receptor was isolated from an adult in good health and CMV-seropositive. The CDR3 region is CASSTREVQFF. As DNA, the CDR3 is TGTGCCAGTAGTACCCGCGAAGTGCAGTTCTTC. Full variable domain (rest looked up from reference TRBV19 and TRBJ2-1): DGGITQSPKYLFRKEGQNVTLSCEQNLNHDAMYWYRQDPGQGLRLIYYSQIVNDFQKGDIAEGYSVSREKKESFPLTVTSAQKNPTAFYLCASSTREVQFFGPGTRLTVL.